The T cell receptor (beta chain) under discussion was sequenced for a study of blood T cell repertoires in COVID-19. Germline V gives CDR1 SGHVS, CDR2 FQNEAQ. After removal of 2 bases from V and 7 bases from J, the junction contained 10 bases not matched to a gene. The CDR3 consists of 17 residues. Sequencing used immunoSEQ multiplex PCR; TCRdb keeps in-frame clones, though not all of them. The repertoire includes some 200,000 clones, approximately 90% of them detected once, and approximately 5.9% sits in the top ten. This sequence joins TRBV7-8 and TRBJ1-6; 8 nucleotides match TRBD1. The specimen was peripheral blood. This receptor was taken from a man older than 75 with acute or convalescent COVID-19. In DNA, the CDR3 is TGTGCCAGCAGCTTACGTGGCAGGGGGCCTTCAAATTCACCCCTCCACTTT. Encoded protein: CASSLRGRGPSNSPLHF. Filled out from reference TRBV7-8 and TRBJ1-6, the complete variable domain reads GAGVSQSPRYKVAKRGQDVALRCDPISGHVSLFWYQQALGQGPEFLTYFQNEAQLDKSGLPSDRFFAERPEGSVSTLKIQRTQQEDSAVYLCASSLRGRGPSNSPLHFGNGTRLTVT.